This TCR beta chain was recorded in a study of blood T cell repertoires in COVID-19. Study in general: Samples representing acute and convalescent COVID-19 were sourced from the United States, Italy and Spain. The analysed material was cDNA or gDNA that came from T cells, B-cell-depleted T cells, or PBMCs.

Trimming cost V 3 bases and J 7 bases, with 7 bases left between them. In germline, CDR1 is SGHNT, CDR2 YYREEE (reference sequence). This CDR3 contains 11 residues. There are many counts of this clone. As processed by the authors: Scientists estimated how many nucleated cells there were by amplifying reference gene primers. The method was immunoSEQ multiplex PCR; TCRdb's version includes in-frame clones alone and lacks a portion of them. V and J calls and clone size follow that table, whereas D and trimming were derived from the DNA. The sample yields 150,000 to 200,000 clones, about 80% seen once. Sequenced: peripheral blood. The V gene is TRBV5-4, the J gene TRBJ1-1; D uncertain. This clonotype was obtained from a woman of 80 years or more with acute or convalescent COVID-19. This CDR3 reads CASSSPFEAFF. As DNA, the CDR3 is TGTGCCAGCAGCTCCCCATTTGAAGCTTTCTTT.